Listed below are T cell receptor beta chains from one sample, sequenced in a study of T cell responses to AZD1222 COVID-19 vaccine. The assay was immunoSEQ multiplex PCR, and TCRdb's table has in-frame clones only and misses some. Among about 130,000 clones listed, 90% to 95% were seen once. Specimen: peripheral blood, collected 28 days after the second AZD1222 dose. These receptors came from an adult who received the AZD1222 COVID-19 vaccine. CDR3s include the opening cysteine and the closing phenylalanine or tryptophan. Each record gives: J gene, D gene, CDR3 length, V gene, clone size, CDR3 protein, CDR3 DNA. The D gene is left open where the match is weak. Clone size appears in some rows only: once, few, many, or a class for an expanded clone.

TRBJ2-3,.,15,TRBV11-3,.,CASSLDVDYTDTQYF,TGTGCCAGCAGCTTAGATGTGGATTACACAGATACGCAGTATTTT
TRBJ1-1,.,13,TRBV12-3/TRBV12-4,.,CASSLEQETEAFF,TGTGCCAGCAGTTTGGAACAGGAGACTGAAGCTTTCTTT
TRBJ1-2,.,13,TRBV2,.,CASSSTGRGGYTF,TGTGCCAGCAGTTCCACAGGGAGAGGAGGCTACACCTTC
TRBJ1-3,.,14,TRBV7-2,.,CASSFGLSGNTIYF,TGTGCCAGCAGCTTTGGACTCTCTGGAAACACCATATATTTT
TRBJ1-2,TRBD1,19,TRBV7-9,.,CASSLAYRGRVTPLYGYTF,TGTGCCAGCAGCTTAGCGTACAGGGGGCGGGTTACCCCACTTTATGGCTACACCTTC
TRBJ1-2,.,16,TRBV12-5,.,CASGLAQVSRATGYTF,TGTGCTAGTGGTTTGGCCCAGGTATCCCGAGCGACCGGCTACACCTTC
TRBJ2-7,.,16,TRBV7-9,.,CASSEVQGARTYEQYF,TGTGCCAGCAGCGAGGTGCAGGGCGCAAGGACCTACGAGCAGTACTTC
TRBJ2-2,TRBD2,14,TRBV19,.,CAGSSGGFTGELFF,TGTGCCGGATCTAGCGGGGGCTTCACCGGGGAGCTGTTTTTT
TRBJ2-3,TRBD1,16,TRBV15,.,CATSRRDRIFTDTQYF,TGTGCCACCAGCAGACGGGACAGGATCTTCACAGATACGCAGTATTTT
TRBJ2-1,.,13,TRBV27,.,CASRSPPGNEQFF,TGTGCCAGCAGGTCACCCCCCGGTAATGAGCAGTTCTTC
TRBJ2-3,TRBD2,15,TRBV6-5,.,CAAIRSGGAVRTQYF,TGTGCCGCTATCCGTAGCGGGGGGGCCGTTCGAACGCAGTATTTT
TRBJ1-2,.,16,TRBV5-5,.,CASSLVLGQLNYGYTF,TGTGCCAGCAGCTTGGTTTTGGGCCAACTTAACTATGGCTACACCTTC
TRBJ2-3,.,13,TRBV24-1,.,CATRGAFTDTQYF,TGTGCCACCAGGGGGGCCTTCACAGATACGCAGTATTTT
TRBJ1-1,.,13,TRBV3-1/TRBV3-2,.,CASSQLWNTEAFF,TGTGCCAGCAGCCAACTGTGGAACACTGAAGCTTTCTTT
TRBJ1-1,.,13,TRBV5-1,.,CASSLGGFAEAFF,TGCGCCAGCAGCTTGGGAGGGTTCGCTGAAGCTTTCTTT
TRBJ1-3,.,11,TRBV7-9,.,CATPRGNTIYF,TGTGCCACCCCCCGGGGAAACACCATATATTTT
TRBJ2-7,.,13,TRBV4-1,.,CASSQGLGYEQYF,TGCGCCAGCAGCCAAGGGCTCGGGTACGAGCAGTACTTC
TRBJ1-1,.,15,TRBV5-1,.,CASSYVGLSNTEAFF,TGCGCCAGCAGTTACGTCGGACTTTCGAACACTGAAGCTTTCTTT
TRBJ2-5,TRBD2,14,TRBV11-3,.,CASSSGGIQETQYF,TGTGCCAGCAGTAGCGGGGGCATACAAGAGACCCAGTACTTC
TRBJ1-6,.,16,TRBV30,.,CAWSSRGSSYNSPLHF,TGTGCCTGGAGTTCAAGGGGGAGCTCCTATAATTCACCCCTCCACTTT
TRBJ2-2,.,13,TRBV19,.,CASSKGPAGELFF,TGTGCCAGTAGTAAGGGTCCGGCCGGGGAGCTGTTTTTT
TRBJ1-2,TRBD1,15,TRBV19,.,CASSIKAGGYYGYTF,TGTGCCAGTAGTATTAAGGCAGGGGGCTACTATGGCTACACCTTC
TRBJ1-4,.,15,TRBV7-9,.,CASSGTGTWEEKLFF,TGTGCCAGCAGCGGGACCGGGACGTGGGAGGAAAAACTGTTTTTT
TRBJ1-2,.,14,TRBV27,.,CASSLRGEGWGYTF,TGTGCCAGCAGTTTACGGGGTGAAGGCTGGGGCTACACCTTC
TRBJ2-7,.,14,TRBV19,once,CASSLWGWAHEQYF,TGTGCCAGTTCGCTGTGGGGTTGGGCCCACGAGCAGTACTTC
TRBJ1-2,.,12,TRBV30,.,CAWSGQEYGYTF,TGTGCCTGGAGTGGACAAGAATATGGCTACACCTTC
TRBJ1-2,.,13,TRBV5-6,.,CASSLIASDGYTF,TGTGCCAGCAGCTTGATTGCCAGTGATGGCTACACCTTC
TRBJ1-3,.,18,TRBV7-8,once,CASSLIGARANSGNTIYF,TGTGCCAGCAGCTTAATAGGGGCCCGAGCCAACTCTGGAAACACCATATATTTT
TRBJ1-4,.,14,TRBV15,once,CATSPRWANEKLFF,TGTGCCACCAGCCCCCGGTGGGCTAATGAAAAACTGTTTTTT
TRBJ2-5,.,14,TRBV6-5,.,CASRTRGREETQYF,TGTGCCAGCAGGACCAGGGGACGGGAAGAGACCCAGTACTTC
TRBJ2-2,.,12,TRBV5-4,.,CASSLASGELFF,TGTGCCAGCAGCTTGGCGTCCGGGGAGCTGTTTTTT
TRBJ1-2,.,14,TRBV25-1,.,CASSVAGVPYGYTF,TGTGCCAGCAGTGTCGCGGGAGTTCCCTATGGCTACACCTTC
TRBJ1-3,.,16,TRBV9,.,CASSVGQGSAGNTIYF,TGTGCCAGCAGCGTAGGCCAGGGATCGGCCGGAAACACCATATATTTT
TRBJ1-3,.,10,TRBV28,.,CGTLGNTIYF,TGTGGGACCTTGGGAAACACCATATATTTT
TRBJ1-2,.,13,TRBV18,.,CASSPRDHNGYTF,TGTGCCAGCTCGCCCCGGGATCACAATGGCTACACCTTC
TRBJ1-1,.,15,TRBV7-9,.,CASRATPGPDTEAFF,TGTGCCAGCAGGGCAACCCCCGGACCTGACACTGAAGCTTTCTTT
TRBJ1-2,.,16,TRBV28,once,CASRGGIVGPLDGYTF,TGTGCCAGCAGGGGTGGGATTGTGGGGCCTTTGGATGGCTACACCTTC
TRBJ1-2,TRBD1,15,TRBV13,.,CASSQGQGFIYGYTF,TGTGCCAGCAGCCAAGGACAGGGTTTCATCTACGGCTACACCTTC
TRBJ2-1,.,14,TRBV5-1,.,CASSSSAGPNEQFF,TGCGCCAGCAGCTCCTCGGCGGGGCCCAATGAGCAGTTCTTC
TRBJ2-3,.,15,TRBV6-6,.,CASSYSAVSTDTQYF,TGTGCCAGCAGTTACTCGGCTGTTAGCACAGATACGCAGTATTTT
TRBJ2-2,.,16,TRBV7-9,once,CASSTTRQPRTGELFF,TGTGCCAGCAGCACAACCCGGCAGCCGAGGACCGGGGAGCTGTTTTTT
TRBJ1-1,TRBD1,14,TRBV2,.,CASTDGQGASEAFF,TGTGCCAGCACCGACGGACAGGGGGCGAGTGAAGCTTTCTTT